The clone carrying this TCR beta chain was counted a few times. This record comes from a study of blood T cells in healthy people across ages. Alongside a J-beta primer mix, a sample-barcoded 5' primer served in a second PCR lasting about 7 to 11 cycles. Every cDNA molecule bore a tag from a template-switch adaptor containing 12 random nucleotides. MiXCR, applied by TCRdb to the 5' RACE reads, yields one record per CDR3 protein. The sample records around 1,900,000 distinct CDR3 sequences, about two fifths being singletons. The TCR comes from a human donor in good health. The sequencing sample was made of blood.

The CDR3 loop is CSVSYPSHVAYTDTQYF. CDR3 sequence (DNA): TGCAGCGTTTCCTACCCCAGTCACGTAGCGTACACAGATACGCAGTATTTT. The chain carries TRBV29-1 and TRBJ2-3; tentatively, D is TRBD2 (5 bases). V shed 5 bases and J shed 2 bases, with 23 bases lying between them. The CDR3 length is 17 residues. Germline V gene lookup returns CDR1 SQVTM and CDR2 ANQGSEA.